Each of the 8 T cell receptor beta chains below was sequenced from the same sample in a study of metastatic and nonmetastatic thyroid tumors. Treatment of any kind had been given to no patient before thyroid surgery. TCRdb reanalyzed the PCR reads with MiXCR. The table includes over 15,000 clones, 21% detected once. The material sequenced was tumor tissue. The receptor source for this set is a female donor with papillary thyroid cancer or a benign thyroid nodule (not recorded which). Some clones in this sample may be carry-over from other donors' samples.

This clone was counted at least ten times. The V call is TRBV28, the J call TRBJ1-4; no firm D call. V was shortened by 4 bases and J by 7 bases, with 22 bases between the two germline ends. This CDR3 comprises 17 residues. The germline CDR1 and CDR2 sequences are MDHEN and SYDVKM. The CDR3 reads CASSSIQALRFVEKLFF. CDR3 bases: TGTGCCAGCAGTTCTATCCAAGCCCTCAGGTTTGTTGAAAAACTGTTTTTT.

This clone showed up just a few times. The junction and the germline gene differ at one end; a read error may be behind it. This chain uses TRBV6-1 with TRBJ2-1, with 12 bases matching TRBD1. CDR1 and CDR2 from the germline V gene are MNHNS and SASEGT. This CDR3 region has 15 residues. This chain's CDR3 is CANSAGTGGGGEQFF. The CDR3 DNA sequence: TGTGCCAACAGTGCGGGGACAGGGGGCGGGGGTGAGCAGTTCTTC.

This clone was seen ten or more times. The chain combines TRBV11-3 with TRBJ2-1, with D tentatively TRBD2 (7 bases). The V gene lost 5 bases and the J gene lost 1 base, with 15 bases spanning the gap. The CDR3 extends over 16 amino acids. Germline loops: CDR1 SGHNT, CDR2 YENEEA. The CDR3 DNA reads TGTGCCAGCAGCCCAGGGGCTAGCGGTTCCTACAATGAGCAGTTCTTC. Its protein product is CASSPGASGSYNEQFF. Using reference TRBV11-3 and TRBJ2-1 for the parts outside the CDR3, the full variable domain is EAGVVQSPRYKIIEKKQPVAFWCNPISGHNTLYWYLQNLGQGPELLIRYENEEAVDDSQLPKDRFSAERLKGVDSTLKIQPAELGDSAVYLCASSPGASGSYNEQFFGPGTRLTVL.

The genes are TRBV6-2 or TRBV6-3 and TRBJ2-3; TRBD2 matches at 11 bases. Germline lookup yields CDR1 MNHEY and CDR2 SVGEGT. CDR3 size: 14 residues. V shed 6 bases and J 3 bases; nucleotides not matched to a gene: 2. The CDR3 bases are TGTGCCAGCAGACCTAGCGGGAGGACAGATACGCAGTATTTT. It encodes CASRPSGRTDTQYF.

This clone was detected many times. This chain connects TRBV28 to TRBJ2-3, with 9 bases identical to TRBD1. There are 15 residues in the CDR3. CDR1 is MDHEN and CDR2 is SYDVKM in the germline V gene. The V gene end was trimmed by 6 bases and the J gene end by 3 bases; junction bases not matched to a gene: 7. The DNA of the CDR3 is TGTGCCAGCAGCCGACCCGGGACAGGGACAGATACGCAGTATTTT. Its translation is CASSRPGTGTDTQYF.

This clone has at least ten counts. The rearrangement uses TRBV27 and TRBJ2-3; D gene unclear. The CDR3 has 15 amino acids. Germline V gene lookup returns CDR1 MNHEY and CDR2 SMNVEV (reference sequence). V lost 5 bases to trimming and J lost 2 bases, with 14 bases between them. The CDR3 DNA sequence: TGTGCCAGCAGTCCGGAACTAATTTTCACAGATACGCAGTATTTT. This encodes CASSPELIFTDTQYF.

In this sample, this clone turned up a few times. The gene calls are TRBV28 and TRBJ1-2; 9 positions agree with TRBD1. V shed 2 bases and J 5 bases; nucleotides not matched to a gene: 3. This CDR3 contains 14 residues. CDR1 MDHEN and CDR2 SYDVKM come from the germline V gene. The CDR3 region has the DNA TGTGCCAGCAGTTTACTCGGGACAGGGTATGGCTACACCTTC. Translation gives CASSLLGTGYGYTF.

This clone has ten or more counts. The chain has TRBV28 and TRBJ1-4; a possible D gene is TRBD1 (5 bases). V was shortened by 5 bases and J by 2 bases, with 12 bases between the two germline ends. CDR1 is MDHEN, CDR2 SYDVKM, per germline. This CDR3 has 15 amino acids. In DNA form, the CDR3 reads TGTGCCAGCAGTCCCCAGGGAGCGACTAATGAAAAACTGTTTTTT. Its translation: CASSPQGATNEKLFF.